This TCR beta chain is drawn from a study of spatial heterogeneity in lung cancer. Whole-study results and caveats: Tumor mutation count correlated with how many alpha and beta TCRs expanded intratumorally.

As to time point: sample taken at primary tumor resection. Donation came from some 73 patients with untreated early-stage non-small cell lung cancer. No cells were sorted before sequencing. The whole RNA sequenced was extracted from tumor, nontumor lung or frozen PBMC. The ends were cut back, 1 base at V and 1 base at J, with 5 bases in the middle. The CDR3 is 13 residues long. Germline V lookup: CDR1 SGHRS, CDR2 YFSETQ. TCRdb ran MiXCR on the 5' RACE reads and lists one entry per CDR3 protein. The sample contains over 10,000 distinct CDR3 sequences, 5% to 6% of which appear only once. By frequency in the sample, this clonotype is medium-sized (0.01 to 0.1%). No antigen is known for it.

The sequence derives from a female donor with early-stage non-small cell lung cancer. V usage is TRBV5-1 and J usage is TRBJ1-1; D is uncertain. The starting material was lung tumor tissue, obtained at surgery. The DNA of the CDR3 is TGCGCCAGCAGCTTGAAACAGAACACTGAAGCTTTCTTT. Protein product: CASSLKQNTEAFF.